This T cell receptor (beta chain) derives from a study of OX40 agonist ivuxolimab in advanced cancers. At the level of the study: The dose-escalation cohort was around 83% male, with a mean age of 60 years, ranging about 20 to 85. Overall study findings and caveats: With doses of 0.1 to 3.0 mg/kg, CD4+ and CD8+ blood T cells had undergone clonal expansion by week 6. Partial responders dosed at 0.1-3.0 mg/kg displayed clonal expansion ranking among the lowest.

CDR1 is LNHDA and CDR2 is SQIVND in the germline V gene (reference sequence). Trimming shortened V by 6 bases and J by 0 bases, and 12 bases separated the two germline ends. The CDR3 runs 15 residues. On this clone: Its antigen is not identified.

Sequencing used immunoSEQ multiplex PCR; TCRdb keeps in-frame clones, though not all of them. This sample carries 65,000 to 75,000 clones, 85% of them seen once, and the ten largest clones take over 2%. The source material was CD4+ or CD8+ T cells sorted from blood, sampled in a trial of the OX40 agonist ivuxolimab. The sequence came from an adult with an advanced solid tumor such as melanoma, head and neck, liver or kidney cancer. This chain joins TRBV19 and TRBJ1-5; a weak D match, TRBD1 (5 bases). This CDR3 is CASSPREDSNQPQHF. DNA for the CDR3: TGTGCCAGTAGCCCCAGGGAGGATAGCAATCAGCCCCAGCATTTT.